The next 20 T cell receptor beta chains were all read from a single sample in a study of T cells in Graves' hyperthyroidism and ophthalmopathy. Amplified regions were TCR beta CDR3 sequences from RNA transcripts. The HTBI primer set was used in a first-round RT-PCR of the TCR CDR3. Via MiXCR, TCRdb re-called the multiplex PCR reads, giving one row per CDR3 protein. The sample lists about 400,000 distinct CDR3 sequences, approximately 15% occurring once. Sequenced material: blood. The receptors derive from a woman under 40 with Graves' hyperthyroidism.

In regard to this clonotype: This may stem from a read error, because a much larger clone lies one nucleotide away. This rearrangement joins TRBV20-1 to TRBJ2-3, with D perhaps TRBD1 (6 bases). Germline values: CDR1 DFQATT, CDR2 SNEGSKA (reference sequence). Between the trimmed V and J ends, which lost 3 bases and 0 bases, there was a span of 16 bases. The CDR3 length is 16 residues. CDR3 DNA: TGCAGTGCTAGCCTAAGGACAGTAGCTAGCACAGATACGCAGTATTTT. Its translation: CSASLRTVASTDTQYF.

This clonotype has just a few counts. This rearrangement joins TRBV7-2 to TRBJ2-5; 11 bases map to TRBD1. The germline V gene has CDR1 SGHTA and CDR2 FQGNSA. CDR3 length: 16 residues. Losses at the gene ends were 4 bases for V and 3 bases for J; bases not matched to a gene: 7. DNA of the CDR3: TGTGCCAGCAGCTCCGGGACAGGGGGGTTAAAAGAGACCCAGTACTTC. This codes for CASSSGTGGLKETQYF.

The rearrangement links TRBV4-1 to TRBJ1-2; 7 bases are shared with TRBD1. Germline V gene sequence: CDR1 MGHRA, CDR2 YSYEKL. V shed 4 bases, J shed 8 bases, and the junction held 13 bases outside the gene matches. This CDR3 region has 15 residues. The CDR3 coding sequence is TGCGCCAGCAGCCGGCCATTGGAGGGGGCGTTAGGCTACACCTTC. Residues: CASSRPLEGALGYTF.

This clonotype was observed a few times. The chain employs TRBV12-3 or TRBV12-4 and TRBJ2-6; D not certain. Between the trimmed V and J ends, which lost 11 bases and 4 bases, there was a span of 9 bases. This CDR3 spans 12 amino acids. The CDR3 nucleotides are TGTGCCTCCCGTGAGGGGGCCAACGTCCTGACTTTC. Its protein product is CASREGANVLTF.

This clonotype was counted between two and nine times. The chain carries TRBV5-4 and TRBJ1-1, with TRBD1 as a possible D gene (5 bases). The CDR3 extends over 14 amino acids. The germline CDR1 and CDR2 sequences are SGHNT and YYREEE (reference sequence). V was pared by 3 bases and J by 6 bases, with 15 bases between. The CDR3 is CASSSGRPGSEAFF. The CDR3 nucleotides are TGTGCCAGCAGCTCGGGACGGCCCGGGTCTGAAGCTTTCTTT.

The chain uses TRBV7-8 and TRBJ2-1; maybe TRBD2 (5 bases). V lost 2 bases to trimming and J lost 8 bases, with 16 bases between them. The CDR3 is 15 residues long. Germline V lookup: CDR1 SGHVS, CDR2 FQNEAQ. CDR3 DNA: TGTGCCAGCAGCTTAACCTCGGTTAAGAGGGATGAGCAGTTCTTC. Translated: CASSLTSVKRDEQFF.

The rearrangement uses TRBV11-2 and TRBJ2-1; no firm D call. This CDR3 contains 15 residues. Trimming removed 2 bases from V and 0 bases from J, with 8 bases in between. CDR1 is SGHAT, CDR2 FQNNGV, per germline. The CDR3 nucleotides are TGTGCCAGCAGCTTATGGATCGGCTCCTACAATGAGCAGTTCTTC. Translation gives CASSLWIGSYNEQFF.

The sample holds a few counts of this clonotype. V is TRBV20-1 and J is TRBJ2-1; tentatively, D is TRBD1 (5 bases). CDR1 is DFQATT, CDR2 SNEGSKA, per germline (reference sequence). The length of the CDR3 is 13 residues. Between the trimmed V and J ends, which lost 6 bases and 8 bases, there was a span of 17 bases. Here the CDR3 reads CSAIKDRRDEQFF. The CDR3 DNA reads as TGCAGTGCCATCAAAGACAGAAGGGATGAGCAGTTCTTC.

In this sample, this clonotype turned up many times. The chain links TRBV11-3 to TRBJ1-1; D is uncertain. Trimming cost V 6 bases and J 2 bases, with 10 bases left between them. The CDR3 extends over 13 amino acids. Germline values: CDR1 SGHNT, CDR2 YENEEA. In nucleotides, the CDR3 is TGTGCCAGCAGTTTATACCTAAACACTGAAGCTTTCTTT. This sequence encodes CASSLYLNTEAFF.

This clonotype has ten or more counts. A junction end diverges from the germline sequence, so it may reflect a read error. V is TRBV2 and J is TRBJ2-5; D uncertain. Germline lookup yields CDR1 SNHLY and CDR2 FYNNEI. This CDR3 has 11 residues. CDR3 protein: CASSDQKTQYF. CDR3 DNA sequence: TGTGCCAGCAGTGACCAAAAGACCCAGTACTTC.

In its sample, this clonotype was seen many times. This chain connects TRBV28 to TRBJ1-5; 7 bases fit TRBD1. Trimming removed 7 bases from V and 0 bases from J; junction bases left unmatched: 18. The CDR3 sequence is 19 residues long. CDR1 and CDR2 (germline): MDHEN, SYDVKM. The CDR3 DNA reads TGTGCCAGCACTGATCCGACAGGGAGCCCCATTTATAGCAATCAGCCCCAGCATTTT. This codes for CASTDPTGSPIYSNQPQHF.

This clonotype was seen repeatedly, ten times or more. V and J are TRBV20-1 and TRBJ2-5, with 8 bases matching TRBD1. Germline CDR1 and CDR2: DFQATT and SNEGSKA (reference sequence). V shed 0 bases and J 5 bases; nucleotides not matched to a gene: 2. The CDR3 is 13 residues long. CDR3 protein: CSAREDRAETQYF. CDR3 nucleotides: TGCAGTGCTAGAGAGGACAGGGCTGAGACCCAGTACTTC.

CDR3 DNA sequence: TGCAGCGGGGACAGAAACACTGAAGCTTTCTTT. Encoded protein: CSGDRNTEAFF. The gene calls are TRBV29-1 and TRBJ1-1, with TRBD1 identical over 7 bases. The CDR3 contains 11 residues. The V gene's germline CDR1 is SQVTM and CDR2 ANQGSEA. J was trimmed by 2 bases and V by 7 bases; bases with no gene match: 1.

The sample holds a few counts of this clonotype. This sequence joins TRBV13 and TRBJ2-7, with D perhaps TRBD1 (5 bases). This CDR3 spans 17 amino acids. Trimming shortened V by 2 bases and J by 2 bases, and 19 bases separated the two germline ends. Germline V gene data show CDR1 as PRHDT and CDR2 as FYEKMQ (reference sequence). Here the CDR3 reads CASSLSGTWTITYEQYF. For the CDR3, the DNA is TGTGCCAGCAGCTTATCCGGTACGTGGACAATCACCTACGAGCAGTACTTC. Full variable domain (missing parts from reference TRBV13 and TRBJ2-7): AAGVIQSPRHLIKEKRETATLKCYPIPRHDTVYWYQQGPGQDPQFLISFYEKMQSDKGSIPDRFSAQQFSDYHSELNMSSLELGDSALYFCASSLSGTWTITYEQYFGPGTRLTVT.

This clonotype was observed a few times. V is TRBV12-5 and J is TRBJ1-1; tentative D call: TRBD1 (6 bases). V gave up 4 bases and J gave up 5 bases, with 11 bases separating them. The CDR3 is 13 residues long. Germline assignment: CDR1 LGHNT and CDR2 FRNRAP. This CDR3 is CASGSRQGTEAFF. As DNA, the CDR3 is TGTGCTAGTGGTTCCCGGCAGGGGACTGAAGCTTTCTTT.

This clonotype was counted between two and nine times. The chain links TRBV7-3 to TRBJ2-7, with D possibly matching TRBD2 (6 bases). Germline loops: CDR1 SGHTA, CDR2 FQGTGA. The CDR3 runs 14 residues. V was pared by 5 bases and J by 3 bases, with 14 bases between. The CDR3 spells CASSLGGAIYEQYF. CDR3 nucleotide sequence: TGTGCCAGCAGCCTCGGAGGGGCGATCTACGAGCAGTACTTC.

The chain employs TRBV28 and TRBJ2-3; D gene ambiguous. This CDR3 region has 16 residues. CDR1 and CDR2 (germline): MDHEN, SYDVKM. V was clipped by 6 bases and J by 0 bases, with 16 bases between them. The CDR3: CASSPVGISSTDTQYF. CDR3 sequence (DNA): TGTGCCAGCAGCCCCGTTGGGATCTCTAGCACAGATACGCAGTATTTT.

V usage is TRBV6-1 and J usage is TRBJ2-7; 13 bases match TRBD2. Trimming removed 6 bases from V and 8 bases from J; junction bases left unmatched: 7. Germline CDR1 and CDR2: MNHNS and SASEGT. The CDR3 contains 14 residues. CDR3 residues: CASRAGTSGTQQYF. The CDR3 bases are TGTGCCAGCAGGGCCGGGACTAGCGGGACCCAGCAGTACTTC.

This clonotype has a handful of counts. This chain uses TRBV10-3 with TRBJ1-3; D is undetermined. V shed 11 bases and J shed 0 bases, with 8 bases lying between them. This CDR3 is 12 amino acids long. Germline V gene data show CDR1 as ENHRY and CDR2 as SYGVKD. CDR3 sequence reads: CAGLNSGNTIYF. The DNA for the CDR3 is TGTGCCGGCCTAAACTCTGGAAACACCATATATTTT.

This clonotype has a count of ten or more. The genes are TRBV7-9 and TRBJ2-4; TRBD1 agrees at 7 bases. CDR1 and CDR2 (germline): SEHNR, FQNEAQ (reference sequence). The CDR3 is 15 residues long. The junction had 3 bases not matched to a gene; V was cut back by 2 bases and J by 2 bases. DNA of the CDR3: TGTGCCAGCAGCTTAACAGGGGAATCCAAAAACATTCAGTACTTC. Its translation: CASSLTGESKNIQYF.